Listed below are T cell receptor beta chains from one sample, sequenced in a study of technical replicates of blood from a handful of donors. Produced via immunoSEQ multiplex PCR; TCRdb's table is partial and in-frame only. In the table there are approximately 80,000 clones, 75% to 90% of which are singletons. What was sequenced was T cells isolated from PBMCs. All receptors come from a human donor in good health. Each CDR3 is given with its conserved first and last residue. The order of the fields is clone size, J gene, V gene, D gene, CDR3 DNA, CDR3 protein. The D gene is left open where the match is weak. A row's size may be missing; if present it is once, few, many or a size class.

- TRBJ2-1 TRBV13 TRBD2 TGTGCCAGCAGTTTTGGGACTAGCGGGAGGAATGAGCAGTTCTTC CASSFGTSGRNEQFF
- TRBJ2-2 TRBV6-5 - TGTGCCAGCAGTTACTTCTTCGGGGAGCTGTTTTTT CASSYFFGELFF
- TRBJ1-1 TRBV25-1 - TGTGCCAGCAGCATGGTTTGGGGCGAAGCTTTCTTT CASSMVWGEAFF
- TRBJ2-2 TRBV11-2 TRBD2 TGTGCCAGCAGCGGACTAGCGGGACCAAACACCGGGGAGCTGTTTTTT CASSGLAGPNTGELFF
- TRBJ1-1 TRBV28 - TGTGCCACCACTCTGAACACTGAAGCTTTCTTT CATTLNTEAFF
- TRBJ1-2 TRBV10-3 - TGTGCCATCAGTGAGCTTGACAGCAAGAACTATGGCTACACCTTC CAISELDSKNYGYTF
- TRBJ2-7 TRBV7-2 TRBD2 TGTGCCAGCAGCTTAGCGGGGACTAGCGGATACGAGCAGTACTTC CASSLAGTSGYEQYF
- TRBJ2-1 TRBV29-1 - TGCAGCGTTGCCCAGGGGTCCTACAATGAGCAGTTCTTC CSVAQGSYNEQFF
- TRBJ2-2 TRBV9 TRBD1 TGTGCCAGCAGCGTAGCCCAGGGGGCGCCGACCGGGGAGCTGTTTTTT CASSVAQGAPTGELFF
- TRBJ1-2 TRBV19 - TGTGCCAGTAGCCGGGACAAGCTTTTCTATGGCTACACCTTC CASSRDKLFYGYTF
- TRBJ2-1 TRBV4-3 TRBD1 TGCGCCAGCAGCCAGCCCCCCCAGGGGGCAGGGAAAAACAATGAGCAGTTCTTC CASSQPPQGAGKNNEQFF
- TRBJ1-5 TRBV6-5 - TGTGCCAGCAGACAGGACAGTAATCAGCCCCAGCATTTT CASRQDSNQPQHF
- TRBJ1-5 TRBV2 TRBD1 TGTGCCAGCAGTGATCCTAGCCGGGACAGGGACAATCAGCCCCAGCATTTT CASSDPSRDRDNQPQHF
once TRBJ2-3 TRBV12-5 TRBD1 TGTGCTAGTATGGGACAGGACTTTAGCACAGATACGCAGTATTTT CASMGQDFSTDTQYF
- TRBJ1-5 TRBV19 - TGTGCCAGTAGTATAGGGACTAGGTCCCAGCCCCAGCATTTT CASSIGTRSQPQHF
- TRBJ2-7 TRBV5-4 - TGTGCCAGCAGCTCCATATTTGGAGCAGCCTACGAGCAGTACTTC CASSSIFGAAYEQYF
- TRBJ2-1 TRBV11-3 - TGTGCCAGCAGCCTGTATCGTGAGCAGTTCTTC CASSLYREQFF
- TRBJ1-1 TRBV4-1 - TGCGCCAGCAGCCAAGTGCTTACAGGGAATGGTGAAGCTTTCTTT CASSQVLTGNGEAFF
- TRBJ1-2 TRBV6-5 TRBD1 TGTGCCGTAGGGACAGGGTATGGCTACACCTTC CAVGTGYGYTF
- TRBJ2-7 TRBV13 - TGTGCCAGCAGCGCGGGGACAGCCCCCGAGCAGTACTTC CASSAGTAPEQYF
- TRBJ2-3 TRBV7-3 - TGTGCCAGCAGCTCGACCGTTTTAACGGGAGAACCCGATACGCAGTATTTT CASSSTVLTGEPDTQYF
- TRBJ2-3 TRBV15 TRBD2 TGTGCCACCAGCAGAGTCAGCGGGAGTGGCACAGATACGCAGTATTTT CATSRVSGSGTDTQYF
- TRBJ1-6 TRBV2 - TGTGCCAGCAGTCCTGACAGCTCCTATAATTCACCCCTCCACTTT CASSPDSSYNSPLHF
- TRBJ2-6 TRBV19 - TGTGCCAGTAGGAACTCCGCCCCCGGGTCTCGGGCCAACGTCCTGACTTTC CASRNSAPGSRANVLTF
- TRBJ2-3 TRBV5-1 TRBD2 TGCGCCAGCAGCTCCGGACTAGCGGAGGTCACAGATACGCAGTATTTT CASSSGLAEVTDTQYF
- TRBJ1-2 TRBV6-1 - TGTGCCAGCAGGGAAATAGGATGGGACACACTGGACCCTAACTATGGCTACACCTTC CASREIGWDTLDPNYGYTF
- TRBJ2-7 TRBV30 TRBD2 TGTGCCTGGAGAGGGGACACCCTCGAGACTAGCGTTTACGAGCAGTACTTC CAWRGDTLETSVYEQYF
- TRBJ2-7 TRBV7-7 - TGTGCCAGCAGTCAACAGGCCTCCTACGAGCAGTACTTC CASSQQASYEQYF
- TRBJ2-1 TRBV14 - TGTGCCAGCAGCCCACATGTTAATGAGCAGTTCTTC CASSPHVNEQFF
- TRBJ2-7 TRBV15 - TGTGCCACCAGCAGACCTTCGACAGGTCCCTACGAGCAGTACTTC CATSRPSTGPYEQYF
few TRBJ1-1 TRBV2 - TGTGCCAGCTTAGGACTAGGTGGGGGGGAAGCTTTCTTT CASLGLGGGEAFF
- TRBJ1-2 TRBV6-5 - TGTGCCAGCAGTTCGGGTAACTATGGCTACACCTTC CASSSGNYGYTF
- TRBJ2-5 TRBV7-9 TRBD1 TGTGCCAGCAGCCAGGGACAGGGTCTAGGAGAGACCCAGTACTTC CASSQGQGLGETQYF
- TRBJ2-7 TRBV9 - TGTGCCAGCAGCGTAAATCCTTCCTCCTACGAGCAGTACTTC CASSVNPSSYEQYF
- TRBJ2-7 TRBV5-1 TRBD2 TGCGCCAGCAGCTTGGGGTGGGAGGGCCTAGGTTACGAGCAGTACTTC CASSLGWEGLGYEQYF
- TRBJ2-5 TRBV18 - TGTGCCAGCTCACCAGGGGCCGAGACCCAGTACTTC CASSPGAETQYF
- TRBJ1-1 TRBV7-8 - TGTGCCAGCAGCTCAAGGACATACCTGAACACTGAAGCTTTCTTT CASSSRTYLNTEAFF
- TRBJ1-1 TRBV5-1 TRBD1 TGCGCCAGCAGCTTGCTGGGACAGGGAGAGGGAACTGAAGCTTTCTTT CASSLLGQGEGTEAFF
once TRBJ2-7 TRBV6-5 - TGTGCCAGCAGTTACGGACAGTCCTACGAGCAGTACTTC CASSYGQSYEQYF
- TRBJ2-5 TRBV18 TRBD1 TGTGCCAGTTCCGACCCGGGACAGATGGGGAAGACCCAGTACTTC CASSDPGQMGKTQYF
- TRBJ2-2 TRBV4-2 TRBD1 TGTGCCAGCAGCCAACTATTCACAGGGGGAGAGGCCAACACCGGGGAGCTGTTTTTT CASSQLFTGGEANTGELFF
- TRBJ2-3 TRBV7-9 TRBD2 TGTGCCAGCAGCTTAGTCGGGACTACCACAGATACGCAGTATTTT CASSLVGTTTDTQYF
- TRBJ2-3 TRBV4-1 - TGCGCCAGCAGCCAAGGACGGCAAGCGCGACTTACAGATACGCAGTATTTT CASSQGRQARLTDTQYF
- TRBJ1-2 TRBV5-4 - TGTGCCAGCAGCTCTTTACCTCTTGAGGATGGCTACACCTTC CASSSLPLEDGYTF
few TRBJ2-5 TRBV12-5 TRBD1 TGTGCTAGTGGGTGGACAGGGGAGACCCAGTACTTC CASGWTGETQYF
many TRBJ1-1 TRBV6-5 TRBD1 TGTGCCAGCAGGACCCGACAGGGAAACACTGAAGCTTTCTTT CASRTRQGNTEAFF
- TRBJ2-1 TRBV27 - TGTGCCAGCAGTTTCGCTGTGGGGGGAGGAAGAACCTACAATGAGCAGTTCTTC CASSFAVGGGRTYNEQFF
- TRBJ1-4 TRBV4-3 - TGCGCCAGCAGCCAAGGACAGACCTTTAATGAAAAACTGTTTTTT CASSQGQTFNEKLFF
- TRBJ2-3 TRBV4-3 - TGCGCCAGCAGCTGGGCAGGGGAGGGGACAGATACGCAGTATTTT CASSWAGEGTDTQYF
few TRBJ1-5 TRBV4-2 - TGTGCCAGCAGCCAAGTCGCTACAGGAGCCAATCAGCCCCAGCATTTT CASSQVATGANQPQHF